Shown below are 17 T cell receptor beta chains from a single sample sequenced in a study of OX40 agonist ivuxolimab in advanced cancers. Clones were sequenced by immunoSEQ multiplex PCR, and TCRdb holds only the in-frame ones, with some missing. The data hold around 50,000 clones, with roughly 79% observed a single time. Source: CD4+ or CD8+ T cells sorted from blood, taken in a trial of the OX40 agonist ivuxolimab. The receptors were gathered from an adult with an advanced solid tumor such as melanoma, head and neck, liver or kidney cancer.

This chain uses TRBV9 with TRBJ1-4; D is unresolved. The CDR3 extends over 15 amino acids. Deletions cut 2 bases from V and 0 bases from J, with 8 bases between. From germline, CDR1 is SGDLS and CDR2 YYNGEE. DNA of the CDR3: TGTGCCAGCAGCGTTGGTAGGGCAACTAATGAAAAACTGTTTTTT. It yields the protein CASSVGRATNEKLFF.

CDR3 residues: CASSQELLGPQHF. For the CDR3, the DNA is TGTGCCAGCAGCCAAGAACTTTTGGGGCCCCAGCATTTT. The chain links TRBV14 to TRBJ1-5; D is ambiguous. The CDR3 totals 13 residues. With 0 bases removed from V and 9 bases from J, the gap between germline ends came to 9 bases. Germline lookup yields CDR1 SGHDN and CDR2 FVKESK.

CDR3 residues: CASSQYPGTRDTQYF. The CDR3 coding sequence is TGCGCCAGCAGCCAATACCCCGGGACAAGAGATACGCAGTATTTT. The chain links TRBV4-3 to TRBJ2-3; D perhaps matches TRBD1 (6 bases). This CDR3 spans 15 amino acids. V was trimmed by 2 bases and J by 5 bases, leaving 14 bases between them. Germline-derived CDR1 and CDR2 are LGHNA and YSLEER.

This clone has a handful of counts. The V and J genes are TRBV7-6 and TRBJ2-1; weak D call: TRBD2 (6 bases). Germline V gene lookup returns CDR1 SGHVS and CDR2 FNYEAQ. The CDR3 is made up of 16 amino acids. V was pared by 2 bases and J by 7 bases, with 18 bases between. CDR3: CASSLRESGTLNEQFF. CDR3 DNA: TGTGCCAGCAGCTTACGGGAGTCAGGGACTTTGAATGAGCAGTTCTTC.

The genes are TRBV27 and TRBJ1-4; possible D gene TRBD1, 5 bases. V dropped 7 bases and J dropped 1 base, with 13 bases sitting between them. Germline V gives CDR1 MNHEY, CDR2 SMNVEV (reference sequence). This CDR3 has 15 amino acids. CDR3 in amino acids: CASTRWGETNEKLFF. In nucleotides, the CDR3 is TGTGCCAGCACTCGATGGGGGGAAACTAATGAAAAACTGTTTTTT.

This clone was seen ten or more times. The chain combines TRBV7-2 with TRBJ1-5; D remains unclear. CDR1 is SGHTA and CDR2 is FQGNSA in the germline V gene. The V end lost 1 base, the J end lost 3 bases, and 10 bases lay between the germline ends. CDR3 size: 15 residues. The CDR3 DNA reads TGTGCCAGCAGCTTAGAGTATCTGCTCAATCAGCCCCAGCATTTT. Its translation is CASSLEYLLNQPQHF.

The J gene is TRBJ1-2, the V gene TRBV29-1; the match to TRBD1 covers 9 bases. The V and J ends lost 6 bases and 7 bases, in that order; junction bases with no gene match: 6. Germline V gene sequence: CDR1 SQVTM, CDR2 ANQGSEA. The CDR3 loop spans 12 amino acids. CDR3 protein: CSVERDRAGYTF. DNA of the CDR3: TGCAGCGTCGAGCGGGACAGGGCTGGCTACACCTTC. Full variable domain (outside the CDR3, taken from reference TRBV29-1 and TRBJ1-2): SAVISQKPSRDICQRGTSLTIQCQVDSQVTMMFWYRQQPGQSLTLIATANQGSEATYESGFVIDKFPISRPNLTFSTLTVSNMSPEDSSIYLCSVERDRAGYTFGSGTRLTVV.

This chain joins TRBV9 and TRBJ2-1; 9 nucleotides agree with TRBD2. Trimming cost V 4 bases and J 6 bases; bases outside gene matches: 14. CDR1 is SGDLS and CDR2 is YYNGEE in the germline V gene. The CDR3 runs to 17 residues. The CDR3, as DNA: TGTGCCAGCAGCCCCCGACTAGCGGCCCACGGGCCCAATGAGCAGTTCTTC. It yields the protein CASSPRLAAHGPNEQFF. Supplemented by reference TRBV9 and TRBJ2-1, the full variable domain reads DSGVTQTPKHLITATGQRVTLRCSPRSGDLSVYWYQQSLDQGLQFLIQYYNGEERAKGNILERFSAQQFPDLHSELNLSSLELGDSALYFCASSPRLAAHGPNEQFFGPGTRLTVL.

The chain joins TRBV19 to TRBJ1-1, with D possibly being TRBD1 (5 bases). CDR3 length: 14 residues. The V and J ends lost 5 bases and 1 base respectively, with 11 bases between them. Per germline, CDR1 LNHDA and CDR2 SQIVND (reference sequence). The CDR3 nucleotides read TGTGCCAGTAGTGGGGACCCGGCGAACACTGAAGCTTTCTTT. Amino acid sequence: CASSGDPANTEAFF. Together with reference TRBV19 and TRBJ1-1, the CDR3 gives the full variable domain: DGGITQSPKYLFRKEGQNVTLSCEQNLNHDAMYWYRQDPGQGLRLIYYSQIVNDFQKGDIAEGYSVSREKKESFPLTVTSAQKNPTAFYLCASSGDPANTEAFFGQGTRLTVV.

V and J are TRBV16 and TRBJ2-7; 7 bases are a match to TRBD1. Germline V gene lookup returns CDR1 KGHSY and CDR2 FQNENV. The ends lost 1 base at V and 7 bases at J; junction bases unmatched: 4. The CDR3 extends over 13 amino acids. CDR3 residues: CASSQFSGGEQYF. Written as DNA, the CDR3 is TGTGCCAGCAGCCAATTCTCAGGGGGTGAGCAGTACTTC. The whole variable domain, remainder taken from reference TRBV16 and TRBJ2-7, is GEEVAQTPKHLVRGEGQKAKLYCAPIKGHSYVFWYQQVLKNEFKFLISFQNENVFDETGMPKERFSAKCLPNSPCSLEIQATKLEDSAVYFCASSQFSGGEQYFGPGTRLTVT.

The chain links TRBV19 to TRBJ1-1, with D tentatively TRBD1 (6 bases). Deletions cut 3 bases from V and 1 base from J, with 9 bases between. This CDR3 is built from 14 residues. Per germline, CDR1 LNHDA and CDR2 SQIVND (reference sequence). The CDR3: CASSIGQPNTEAFF. CDR3 sequence (DNA): TGTGCCAGTAGTATCGGACAGCCGAACACTGAAGCTTTCTTT.

The chain combines TRBV14 with TRBJ1-3; D not resolved. This CDR3 region has 15 residues. Trimming shortened V by 1 base and J by 0 bases, and 7 bases separated the two germline ends. Germline loops: CDR1 SGHDN, CDR2 FVKESK. The CDR3 reads CASSQVSGSGNTIYF. In nucleotides, the CDR3 is TGTGCCAGCAGCCAAGTCAGCGGCTCTGGAAACACCATATATTTT.

The genes are TRBV5-6 and TRBJ1-1; no clear D gene. The V gene's germline CDR1 is SGHDT and CDR2 YYEEEE. Trimming shortened V by 4 bases and J by 0 bases, and 16 bases separated the two germline ends. The CDR3 spans 16 residues. This CDR3 reads CASSPRRALMNTEAFF. The CDR3 DNA is TGTGCCAGCAGCCCAAGGAGGGCCCTCATGAACACTGAAGCTTTCTTT. The full variable domain, completed using reference TRBV5-6 and TRBJ1-1, is DAGVTQSPTHLIKTRGQQVTLRCSPKSGHDTVSWYQQALGQGPQFIFQYYEEEERQRGNFPDRFSGHQFPNYSSELNVNALLLGDSALYLCASSPRRALMNTEAFFGQGTRLTVV.

This clone was observed a few times. The V call is TRBV6-5, the J call TRBJ1-2, with 8 bases matching TRBD1. Trimming at V came to 6 bases and at J to 1 base, leaving 4 bases not matched to a gene. CDR3 length: 14 amino acids. CDR1 is MNHEY and CDR2 is SVGAGI in the germline V gene. The CDR3 DNA follows: TGTGCCAGCAGCCAACAGGGGGATAACTATGGCTACACCTTC. It codes for CASSQQGDNYGYTF.

This clone is classed as medium-sized. V gene TRBV7-6 combines with J gene TRBJ2-7, with a weak D call TRBD2 (5 bases). The CDR3 is 13 residues long. Trimming stripped 5 bases from V and 5 bases from J, with 13 bases between. CDR1 is SGHVS and CDR2 is FNYEAQ in the germline V gene. The CDR3 protein is CASSQRAADEQYF. CDR3 sequence (DNA): TGTGCCAGCAGCCAGAGGGCGGCAGACGAGCAGTACTTC.

This chain connects TRBV5-1 to TRBJ2-1, with 9 positions matching TRBD2. The CDR3 loop spans 16 amino acids. Unmatched junction bases numbered 8, after V lost 1 base and J lost 6 bases. Germline V gives CDR1 SGHRS, CDR2 YFSETQ. The CDR3 loop is CASSLSSGGAGNEQFF. CDR3 sequence (DNA): TGCGCCAGCAGCTTGAGTAGCGGGGGTGCTGGCAATGAGCAGTTCTTC.

In DNA form, the CDR3 reads TGTGCCTACAGGGGCCCCGCATCTCTAGATACGCAGTATTTT. This gives the protein CAYRGPASLDTQYF. The V gene is TRBV30, the J gene TRBJ2-3, with TRBD1 matching 7 bases. V lost 7 bases and J lost 5; bases outside the gene matches: 12. Germline V gene data show CDR1 as GTSNPN and CDR2 as SVGIG (reference sequence). The CDR3 loop spans 14 amino acids.